Each of the 29 T cell receptor beta chains below was sequenced from the same sample in a study of blood T cell repertoires in COVID-19. The data were produced by immunoSEQ multiplex PCR, yet TCRdb's version contains in-frame clones alone and is incomplete. The sample yields 250,000 to 300,000 clones, roughly nine tenths seen once. Sequencing was performed on peripheral blood. The receptors shown here come from a woman younger than 45 with COVID-19, enrolled during active disease.

The CDR3 loop reads CASSLGTGGGPQETQYF. In DNA form, the CDR3 reads TGTGCCAGCAGCTTGGGGACTGGCGGTGGCCCCCAAGAGACCCAGTACTTC. The rearrangement links TRBV5-6 to TRBJ2-5; perhaps TRBD2 as D (5 bases). From germline, CDR1 is SGHDT and CDR2 YYEEEE. The CDR3 has 17 residues. V was cut by 0 bases and J by 1 base, with 16 bases left in between.

The chain has TRBV11-2 and TRBJ1-3; D perhaps matches TRBD1 (5 bases). V shed 2 bases and J shed 2 bases, with 16 bases lying between them. The CDR3 totals 17 residues. CDR1 is SGHAT, CDR2 FQNNGV, per germline. CDR3 sequence reads: CASSLRAGKSAGNTIYF. In nucleotides, the CDR3 is TGTGCCAGCAGCTTACGGGCAGGGAAGTCCGCTGGAAACACCATATATTTT.

The rearrangement uses TRBV29-1 and TRBJ2-1; D is perhaps TRBD1 (6 bases). Trimming shortened V by 4 bases and J by 10 bases, and 17 bases separated the two germline ends. This CDR3 contains 13 residues. Germline V CDR1 and CDR2: SQVTM, ANQGSEA. The CDR3 DNA is TGCAGCGTTGGTCTCCACAGGGTTTGGGAGCAGTTCTTC. Its translation: CSVGLHRVWEQFF.

A single count supports this clone. This chain connects TRBV6-5 to TRBJ1-1; unclear D gene. Germline CDR1 MNHEY, CDR2 SVGAGI. The CDR3 length is 12 residues. The germline V and J ends were trimmed by 6 bases and 8 bases, with 13 bases remaining between them. The CDR3 DNA reads as TGTGCCAGCAGCATGGGCCAGGCGGAAGCTTTCTTT. The encoded protein is CASSMGQAEAFF.

This chain links TRBV6-5 with TRBJ1-5; TRBD1 aligns across 8 bases. CDR1 and CDR2 from the germline V gene are MNHEY and SVGAGI. V lost 5 bases, J lost 5 bases, and 2 bases stayed unmatched. The CDR3 has 13 amino acids. This CDR3 is CASSPGGDQPQHF. CDR3 in DNA: TGTGCCAGCAGTCCAGGGGGCGATCAGCCCCAGCATTTT.

The gene calls are TRBV7-9 and TRBJ2-7, with 10 bases identical to TRBD1. Germline CDR1 is SEHNR and CDR2 is FQNEAQ (reference sequence). V was clipped by 3 bases and J by 3 bases; unmatched bases: 11. The CDR3 length is 17 residues. The CDR3 protein is CASSFKRDRGALYEQYF. In nucleotides, the CDR3 is TGTGCCAGCAGCTTTAAACGGGACAGGGGTGCCCTCTACGAGCAGTACTTC.

The chain uses TRBV6-5 and TRBJ1-1; D gene unclear. CDR1 and CDR2 (germline): MNHEY, SVGAGI. The CDR3 spans 13 residues. V was clipped by 6 bases and J by 0 bases, with 8 bases between them. In nucleotides, the CDR3 is TGTGCCAGCAGAACTTCTATGAACACTGAAGCTTTCTTT. Protein sequence: CASRTSMNTEAFF.

The CDR3, as DNA: TGCGCCAGCAGCTTGGAGACAGGGGACGGCTACACCTTC. This encodes CASSLETGDGYTF. The V call is TRBV5-1, the J call TRBJ1-2; the match to TRBD1 covers 8 bases. V shed 0 bases, J shed 8 bases, and the junction held 3 bases outside the gene matches. The CDR3 has 13 amino acids. The germline V gene encodes CDR1 SGHRS and CDR2 YFSETQ.

The chain is built from TRBV6-5 and TRBJ2-7; 8 nucleotides align to TRBD2. The V gene's germline CDR1 is MNHEY and CDR2 SVGAGI. V was pared by 7 bases and J by 2 bases, with 7 bases of the junction left unmatched. This CDR3 is 14 amino acids long. The CDR3 nucleotides read TGTGCCAGCATTCAGGCGGGGGGCCCCTACGAGCAGTACTTC. Amino acids: CASIQAGGPYEQYF.

The chain links TRBV7-9 to TRBJ1-5; the match to TRBD1 covers 8 bases. Unmatched junction bases numbered 1, after V lost 5 bases and J lost 1 base. This CDR3 is 14 amino acids long. Germline V gene lookup returns CDR1 SEHNR and CDR2 FQNEAQ (reference sequence). As DNA, the CDR3 is TGTGCCAGCAGCACAGGGGGAAGCAATCAGCCCCAGCATTTT. It codes for CASSTGGSNQPQHF.

This chain joins TRBV18 and TRBJ2-3, with TRBD1 identical over 10 bases. Germline V lookup: CDR1 KGHSH, CDR2 LQKENI. V gave up 2 bases and J gave up 2 bases; unmatched junction bases: 4. This CDR3 is built from 16 residues. For the CDR3, the DNA is TGTGCCAGCTCACCAAACCGACAGGGGGCCACAGATACGCAGTATTTT. This translates into CASSPNRQGATDTQYF.

This chain joins TRBV6-5 and TRBJ1-3, with TRBD1 identical over 7 bases. The germline V gene has CDR1 MNHEY and CDR2 SVGAGI. The CDR3 spans 13 residues. J gave up 4 bases and V 6 bases, and 3 bases lay outside the gene matches. As DNA, the CDR3 is TGTGCCAGCAGCCCGACAGGGGGAAACACCATATATTTT. This codes for CASSPTGGNTIYF.

This clone was found once. The chain recombines TRBV5-4 with TRBJ1-1, with 12 positions matching TRBD1. The ends lost 2 bases at V and 6 bases at J; junction bases unmatched: 5. This CDR3 is 15 amino acids long. From germline, CDR1 is SGHNT and CDR2 YYREEE (reference sequence). CDR3 nucleotides: TGTGCCAGCAGCTTACCGGGACAGGGGGCATCTGAAGCTTTCTTT. It yields the protein CASSLPGQGASEAFF.

The rearrangement uses TRBV3-1 (or the pseudogene TRBV3-2) and TRBJ1-2, with TRBD1 matching over 8 bases. The germline V gene encodes CDR1 LGHDT and CDR2 YNNKEL (reference sequence). The CDR3 has 15 residues. The junction had 6 bases not matched to a gene; V was cut back by 4 bases and J by 2 bases. CDR3 DNA: TGTGCCAGCAGCCCATGGGGGACAGGAAACTATGGCTACACCTTC. It is translated as CASSPWGTGNYGYTF.

The V call is TRBV9, the J call TRBJ2-3, with 10 nucleotides matching TRBD1. With V trimmed by 0 bases and J by 4 bases, 2 bases remained unmatched. Germline lookup yields CDR1 SGDLS and CDR2 YYNGEE. The CDR3 loop spans 15 amino acids. In nucleotides, the CDR3 is TGTGCCAGCAGCGTAGGTGGGACAGGGGCAGATACGCAGTATTTT. Translation: CASSVGGTGADTQYF.

This clone was seen more than once but under ten times. The V call is TRBV5-6, the J call TRBJ2-7, with D tentatively TRBD1 (5 bases). CDR1 is SGHDT and CDR2 is YYEEEE in the germline V gene. V lost 1 base to trimming and J lost 7 bases, with 12 bases between them. The CDR3 spans 13 residues. As DNA, the CDR3 is TGTGCCAGCAGCTTGTTGCAGGGTGGGGAGCAGTACTTC. Translation: CASSLLQGGEQYF.

This clone was counted a single time. The gene calls are TRBV7-9 and TRBJ2-7; 10 bases agree with TRBD2. Germline V gene lookup returns CDR1 SEHNR and CDR2 FQNEAQ (reference sequence). The CDR3 extends over 14 amino acids. Germline trimming cut 2 bases from V and 4 bases from J; bases unmatched to any gene: 2. CDR3 residues: CASSLSGGAYEQYF. The CDR3 DNA follows: TGTGCCAGCAGCTTAAGCGGGGGGGCATACGAGCAGTACTTC. Full variable domain (outside the CDR3, taken from reference TRBV7-9 and TRBJ2-7): DTGVSQNPRHKITKRGQNVTFRCDPISEHNRLYWYRQTLGQGPEFLTYFQNEAQLEKSRLLSDRFSAERPKGSFSTLEIQRTEQGDSAMYLCASSLSGGAYEQYFGPGTRLTVT.

Only one count was recorded for this clone. The chain couples TRBV5-4 to TRBJ2-5; 8 bases map to TRBD1. The CDR3 is 14 residues long. Germline CDR1 SGHNT, CDR2 YYREEE (reference sequence). The ends lost 4 bases at V and 5 bases at J; junction bases unmatched: 7. CDR3 loop: CASSPRTGRETQYF. Written as DNA, the CDR3 is TGTGCCAGCAGCCCTCGGACAGGGCGGGAGACCCAGTACTTC.

The chain recombines TRBV5-8 with TRBJ2-4; D is unresolved. CDR3 length: 14 residues. Germline V gives CDR1 SGHTS, CDR2 YDEGEE. V lost 2 bases, J lost 0 bases, and 6 bases lay in between. DNA of the CDR3: TGTGCCAGCAGCTTTAGAGTAGCCAAAAACATTCAGTACTTC. This encodes CASSFRVAKNIQYF.

This clone occurred once. The V call is TRBV2, the J call TRBJ2-7, with D maybe TRBD2 (6 bases). The CDR3 totals 14 residues. Trimming stripped 6 bases from V and 4 bases from J, with 16 bases between. The germline CDR1 and CDR2 sequences are SNHLY and FYNNEI. The CDR3 DNA sequence: TGTGCCAGCAGGCAATGGGGGGAGCGGTACGAGCAGTACTTC. It specifies CASRQWGERYEQYF.

This clone was counted between two and nine times. The chain joins TRBV6-5 to TRBJ1-5; D is undetermined. The germline V and J ends were trimmed by 0 bases and 5 bases, with 8 bases remaining between them. The CDR3 sequence is 14 residues long. CDR1 MNHEY and CDR2 SVGAGI come from the germline V gene. CDR3 bases: TGTGCCAGCAGTTACTCCGGGTCCCATCAGCCCCAGCATTTT. Amino acid sequence: CASSYSGSHQPQHF.

The chain combines TRBV5-1 with TRBJ2-3; 9 bases are shared with TRBD1. Germline CDR1 SGHRS, CDR2 YFSETQ. Germline trimming cut 5 bases from V and 4 bases from J; bases unmatched to any gene: 5. The CDR3 runs to 14 residues. The CDR3: CASRKQGAADTQYF. The CDR3 bases are TGCGCCAGCAGAAAACAGGGGGCCGCAGATACGCAGTATTTT. The full variable domain, completed using reference TRBV5-1 and TRBJ2-3, is KAGVTQTPRYLIKTRGQQVTLSCSPISGHRSVSWYQQTPGQGLQFLFEYFSETQRNKGNFPGRFSGRQFSNSRSEMNVSTLELGDSALYLCASRKQGAADTQYFGPGTRLTVL.

V gene TRBV5-5 combines with J gene TRBJ1-2, with D tentatively TRBD1 (6 bases). CDR1 SGHKS and CDR2 YYEKEE come from the germline V gene (reference sequence). The CDR3 runs to 17 residues. V was clipped by 1 base and J by 6 bases, with 22 bases between them. The CDR3 protein is CASSLIGTQTGLNGYTF. The CDR3 coding sequence is TGTGCCAGCAGCTTGATAGGGACACAGACTGGTTTGAATGGCTACACCTTC.

This clone was observed once. V and J are TRBV7-8 and TRBJ1-1, with a tentative D call TRBD1 (5 bases). Trimming removed 6 bases at V and 5 bases at J, with 13 bases between. Germline-derived CDR1 and CDR2 are SGHVS and FQNEAQ. This CDR3 spans 13 amino acids. The CDR3 is CASRPPRVTEAFF. CDR3 sequence (DNA): TGTGCCAGCAGGCCACCCAGGGTAACTGAAGCTTTCTTT.

The chain couples TRBV18 to TRBJ1-4; TRBD1 aligns across 8 bases. The CDR3 contains 14 residues. Germline CDR1 and CDR2: KGHSH and LQKENI. J lost 7 bases, V lost 2 bases, and 3 bases had no gene match. CDR3 residues: CASSPGQGGEKLFF. As DNA, the CDR3 is TGTGCCAGCTCACCAGGACAGGGTGGTGAAAAACTGTTTTTT.

For the CDR3, the DNA is TGTGCCAGCAGCCCTGGGGGCAGGGGTTACAATGAGCAGTTCTTC. This sequence encodes CASSPGGRGYNEQFF. The V gene is TRBV7-9, the J gene TRBJ2-1; possible D gene TRBD1, 6 bases. The CDR3 totals 15 residues. The germline V gene encodes CDR1 SEHNR and CDR2 FQNEAQ (reference sequence). Deletions cut 5 bases from V and 4 bases from J, with 15 bases between.

This clone was seen at least ten times. V and J are TRBV29-1 and TRBJ2-2; 7 nucleotides agree with TRBD1. V shed 7 bases, J shed 4 bases, and the junction held 9 bases outside the gene matches. The CDR3 runs to 14 residues. In germline, CDR1 is SQVTM, CDR2 ANQGSEA. The CDR3 protein is CSATYRGRTGELFF. The CDR3 region has the DNA TGCAGCGCCACATACAGGGGTCGCACCGGGGAGCTGTTTTTT.

The V gene is TRBV5-4, the J gene TRBJ2-1; tentative D call: TRBD2 (5 bases). The CDR3 has 11 residues. Germline CDR1 and CDR2: SGHNT and YYREEE (reference sequence). V was shortened by 0 bases and J by 10 bases, with 5 bases between the two germline ends. CDR3 in amino acids: CASSLAGEQFF. The DNA of the CDR3 is TGTGCCAGCAGCTTGGCGGGGGAGCAGTTCTTC.

The V gene is TRBV14, the J gene TRBJ1-2; 7 bases are shared with TRBD1. This CDR3 is 14 amino acids long. Germline values: CDR1 SGHDN, CDR2 FVKESK. The V segment lost 4 bases and the J segment 5 bases; nucleotides outside the gene matches: 7. CDR3 nucleotides: TGTGCCAGCAGCCTAGGACAGGCTACTTATGGCTACACCTTC. It encodes CASSLGQATYGYTF.